The clone carrying this T cell receptor beta chain was counted a few times. Its antigen is undetermined. The data originate from a study of response to subunit inactivated influenza vaccine. The study, taken as a whole, reports: Each seasonal influenza vaccination, the authors suggested, recruits few new T cells.

TCRdb passed the RT-PCR reads through MiXCR, listing each CDR3 protein once. This sample yields 400,000 to 650,000 distinct CDR3 sequences, of which 6% to 9% are seen a single time; 13% belongs to the top ten. The CDR3 extends over 14 amino acids. The germline V gene has CDR1 SNHLY and CDR2 FYNNEI. Losses at the gene ends were 6 bases for V and 7 bases for J; bases not matched to a gene: 9. This sequence originates from a man aged 50-75 years who received an inactivated influenza vaccine. The source material was PBMCs from blood, sampled around 2 years after vaccination. This chain links TRBV2 with TRBJ1-3; TRBD1 matches at 7 bases. In DNA form, the CDR3 reads TGTGCCAGCAGCTCGACAGGGCCGAGGAACACCATATATTTT. Its translation: CASSSTGPRNTIYF.